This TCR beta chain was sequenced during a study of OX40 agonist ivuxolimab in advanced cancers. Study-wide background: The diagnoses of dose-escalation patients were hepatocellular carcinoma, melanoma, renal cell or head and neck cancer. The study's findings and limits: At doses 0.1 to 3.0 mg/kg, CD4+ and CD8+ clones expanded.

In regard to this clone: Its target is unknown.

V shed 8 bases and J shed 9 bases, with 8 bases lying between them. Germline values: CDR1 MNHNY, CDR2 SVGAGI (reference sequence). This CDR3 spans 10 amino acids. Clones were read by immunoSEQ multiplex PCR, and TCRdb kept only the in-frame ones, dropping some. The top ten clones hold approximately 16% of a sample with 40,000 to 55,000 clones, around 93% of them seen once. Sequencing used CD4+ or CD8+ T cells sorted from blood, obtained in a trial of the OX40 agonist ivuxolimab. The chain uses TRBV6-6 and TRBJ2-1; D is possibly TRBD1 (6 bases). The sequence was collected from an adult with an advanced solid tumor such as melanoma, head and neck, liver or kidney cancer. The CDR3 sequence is CASVGGEQFF. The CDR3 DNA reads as TGTGCCAGCGTAGGGGGTGAGCAGTTCTTC.